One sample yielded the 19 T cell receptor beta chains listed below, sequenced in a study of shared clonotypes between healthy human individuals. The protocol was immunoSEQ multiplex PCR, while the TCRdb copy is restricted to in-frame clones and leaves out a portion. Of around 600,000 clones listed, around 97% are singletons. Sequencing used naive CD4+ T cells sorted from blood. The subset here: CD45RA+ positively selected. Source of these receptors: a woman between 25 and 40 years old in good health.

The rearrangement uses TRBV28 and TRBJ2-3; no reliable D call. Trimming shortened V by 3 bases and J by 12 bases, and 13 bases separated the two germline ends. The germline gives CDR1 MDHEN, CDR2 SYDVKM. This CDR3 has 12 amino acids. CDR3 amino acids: CASSLKRGLQYF. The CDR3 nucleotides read TGTGCCAGCAGTTTGAAGCGCGGCCTCCAGTATTTT.

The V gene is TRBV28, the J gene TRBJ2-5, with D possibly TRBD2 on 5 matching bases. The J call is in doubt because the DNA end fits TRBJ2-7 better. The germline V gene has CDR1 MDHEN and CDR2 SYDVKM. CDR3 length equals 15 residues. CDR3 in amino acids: CASRDSWENTYEQYF. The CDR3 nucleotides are TGTGCCAGCAGAGATTCGTGGGAGAATACCTACGAGCAGTACTTC.

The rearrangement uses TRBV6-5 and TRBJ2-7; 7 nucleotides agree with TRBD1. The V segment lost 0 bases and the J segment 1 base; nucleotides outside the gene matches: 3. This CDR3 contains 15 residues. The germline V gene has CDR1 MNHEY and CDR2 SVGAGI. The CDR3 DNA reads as TGTGCCAGCAGTTACTCCCCGGGACAGTCCTACGAGCAGTACTTC. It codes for CASSYSPGQSYEQYF.

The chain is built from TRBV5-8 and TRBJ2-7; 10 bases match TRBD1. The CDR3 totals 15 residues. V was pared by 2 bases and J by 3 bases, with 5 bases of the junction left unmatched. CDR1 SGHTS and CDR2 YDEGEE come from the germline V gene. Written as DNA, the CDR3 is TGTGCCAGCAGCTTTCCTCGGACAGGGGGCTACGAGCAGTACTTC. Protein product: CASSFPRTGGYEQYF.

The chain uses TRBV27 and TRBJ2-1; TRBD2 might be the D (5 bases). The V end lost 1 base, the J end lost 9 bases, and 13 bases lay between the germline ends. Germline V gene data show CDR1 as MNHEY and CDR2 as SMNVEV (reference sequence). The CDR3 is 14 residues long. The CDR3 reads CASSLLRVASEQFF. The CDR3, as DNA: TGTGCCAGCAGTTTATTGAGAGTAGCGAGTGAGCAGTTCTTC.

CDR3 protein: CSVRTRPDYEQYF. The CDR3, as DNA: TGCAGCGTGAGGACTAGACCTGACTACGAGCAGTACTTC. The chain employs TRBV29-1 and TRBJ2-7; 7 bases map to TRBD2. The CDR3 spans 13 residues. V trimming: 6 bases; J trimming: 3 bases; junction bases outside the gene matches: 8. Germline V gene sequence: CDR1 SQVTM, CDR2 ANQGSEA.

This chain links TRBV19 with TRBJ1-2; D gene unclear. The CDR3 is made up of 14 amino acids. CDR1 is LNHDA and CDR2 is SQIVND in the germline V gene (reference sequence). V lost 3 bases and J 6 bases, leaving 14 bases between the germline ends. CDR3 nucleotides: TGTGCCAGTAGTATGTCGGCCGAGCTGCATGGCTACACCTTC. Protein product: CASSMSAELHGYTF.

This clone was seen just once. The CDR3 coding sequence is TGCGCCAGCAGCTTGACAGGAGGACTGAACACTGAAGCTTTCTTT. It yields the protein CASSLTGGLNTEAFF. The chain employs TRBV5-1 and TRBJ1-1; the D gene is possibly TRBD1 (5 bases). Trimming shortened V by 1 base and J by 0 bases, and 10 bases separated the two germline ends. This CDR3 has 15 amino acids. Germline CDR1 is SGHRS and CDR2 is YFSETQ.

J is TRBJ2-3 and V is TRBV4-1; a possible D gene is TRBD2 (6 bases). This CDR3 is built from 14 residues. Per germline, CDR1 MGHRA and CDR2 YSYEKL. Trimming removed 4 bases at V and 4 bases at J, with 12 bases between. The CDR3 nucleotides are TGCGCCAGCAGCCCCCGGTCGGGGGCAGATACGCAGTATTTT. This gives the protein CASSPRSGADTQYF.

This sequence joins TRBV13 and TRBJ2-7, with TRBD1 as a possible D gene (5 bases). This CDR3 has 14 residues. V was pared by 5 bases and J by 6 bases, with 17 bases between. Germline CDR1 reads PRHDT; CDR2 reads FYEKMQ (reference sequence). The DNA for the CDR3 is TGTGCCAGCAGCCCCGCGACAGCGTCTCGCGAGCAGTACTTC. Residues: CASSPATASREQYF.

This CDR3 is CASSPGQVRYEQYF. Written as DNA, the CDR3 is TGTGCCAGCAGTCCCGGACAGGTGCGGTACGAGCAGTACTTC. The chain carries TRBV28 and TRBJ2-7, with 7 bases matching TRBD1. The J segment lost 4 bases and the V segment lost 5 bases, leaving 8 bases of the junction unmatched. Germline V CDR1 and CDR2: MDHEN, SYDVKM. This CDR3 has 14 residues.

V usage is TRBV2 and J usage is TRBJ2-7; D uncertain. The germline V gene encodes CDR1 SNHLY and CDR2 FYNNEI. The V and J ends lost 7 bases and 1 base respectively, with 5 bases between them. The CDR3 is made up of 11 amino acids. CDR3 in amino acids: CASTASYEQYF. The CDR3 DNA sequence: TGTGCCAGCACCGCTTCCTACGAGCAGTACTTC.

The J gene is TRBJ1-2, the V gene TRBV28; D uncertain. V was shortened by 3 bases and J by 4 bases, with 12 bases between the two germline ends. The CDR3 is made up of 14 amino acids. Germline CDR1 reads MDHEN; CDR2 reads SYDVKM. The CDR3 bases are TGTGCCAGCAGTTTGGAAATTGGCCTCTATGGCTACACCTTC. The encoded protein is CASSLEIGLYGYTF.

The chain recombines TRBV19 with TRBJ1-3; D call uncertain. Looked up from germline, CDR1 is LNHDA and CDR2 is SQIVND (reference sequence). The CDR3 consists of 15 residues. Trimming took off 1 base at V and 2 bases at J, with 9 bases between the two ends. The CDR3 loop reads CASSIVWGTGNTIYF. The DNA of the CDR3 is TGTGCCAGTAGTATAGTCTGGGGAACTGGAAACACCATATATTTT. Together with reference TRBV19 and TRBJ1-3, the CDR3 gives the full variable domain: DGGITQSPKYLFRKEGQNVTLSCEQNLNHDAMYWYRQDPGQGLRLIYYSQIVNDFQKGDIAEGYSVSREKKESFPLTVTSAQKNPTAFYLCASSIVWGTGNTIYFGEGSWLTVV.

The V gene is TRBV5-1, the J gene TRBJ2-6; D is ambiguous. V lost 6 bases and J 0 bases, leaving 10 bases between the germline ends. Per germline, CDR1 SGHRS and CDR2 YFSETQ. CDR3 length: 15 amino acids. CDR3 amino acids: CASKVIASGANVLTF. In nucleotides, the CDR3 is TGCGCCAGCAAAGTGATAGCCTCTGGGGCCAACGTCCTGACTTTC.

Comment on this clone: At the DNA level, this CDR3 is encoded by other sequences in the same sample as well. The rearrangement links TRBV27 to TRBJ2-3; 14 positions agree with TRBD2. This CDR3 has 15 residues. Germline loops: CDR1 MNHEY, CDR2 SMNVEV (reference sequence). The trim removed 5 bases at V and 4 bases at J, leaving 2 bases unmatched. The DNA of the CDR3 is TGTGCCAGCAGTCTGGGACTAGCGGGAGCAGATACGCAGTATTTT. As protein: CASSLGLAGADTQYF.

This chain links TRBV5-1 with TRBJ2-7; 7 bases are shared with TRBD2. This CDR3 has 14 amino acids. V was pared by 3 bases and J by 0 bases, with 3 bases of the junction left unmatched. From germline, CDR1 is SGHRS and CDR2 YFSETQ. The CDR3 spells CASSSAGNSYEQYF. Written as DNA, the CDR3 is TGCGCCAGCAGCTCAGCGGGAAACTCCTACGAGCAGTACTTC.

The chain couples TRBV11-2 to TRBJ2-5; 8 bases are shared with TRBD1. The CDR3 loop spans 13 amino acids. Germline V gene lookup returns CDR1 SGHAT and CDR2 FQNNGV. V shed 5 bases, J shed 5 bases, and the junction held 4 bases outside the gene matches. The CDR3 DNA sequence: TGTGCCAGCAGCCGGACAGGGTTGGAGACCCAGTACTTC. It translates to CASSRTGLETQYF.

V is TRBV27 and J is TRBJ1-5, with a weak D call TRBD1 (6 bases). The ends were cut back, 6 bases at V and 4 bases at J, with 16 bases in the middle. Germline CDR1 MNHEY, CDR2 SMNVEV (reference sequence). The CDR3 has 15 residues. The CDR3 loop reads CASSPLGAVNQPQHF. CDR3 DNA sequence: TGTGCCAGCAGCCCTTTGGGGGCGGTTAATCAGCCCCAGCATTTT.